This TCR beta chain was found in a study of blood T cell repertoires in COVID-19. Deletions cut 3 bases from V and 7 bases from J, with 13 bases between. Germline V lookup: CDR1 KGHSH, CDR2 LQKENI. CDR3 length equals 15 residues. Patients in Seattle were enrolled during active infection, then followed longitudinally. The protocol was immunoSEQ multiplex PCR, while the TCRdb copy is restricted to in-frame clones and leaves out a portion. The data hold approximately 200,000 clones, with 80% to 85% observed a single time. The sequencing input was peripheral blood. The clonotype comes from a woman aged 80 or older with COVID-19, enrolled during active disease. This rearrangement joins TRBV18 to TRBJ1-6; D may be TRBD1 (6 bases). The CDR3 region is CASSPLTGNNSPLHF. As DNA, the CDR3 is TGTGCCAGCTCACCGCTTACAGGGAACAATTCACCCCTCCACTTT.